A selection of T cell receptor beta chains follows, all from one sample in a study of T-cell reconstitution after alpha-beta-depleted transplantation in children. TCRdb analysed the PCR reads with MiXCR anew, one entry per CDR3 protein. The sample lists fewer than 450,000 distinct CDR3 sequences, roughly 16% occurring once. Source: PBMCs, mostly from graft donor cells, taken 360 days after TCRalphabeta/CD19-depleted stem cell transplant. The receptors originated from a male patient between 2 and 10 years old who had a stem cell transplant for acute lymphoblastic leukemia, so the T cells may come from the graft donor. The CDR3 runs from the conserved cysteine through the conserved F or W. The D gene is left open where the match is weak. Only some rows state a clone size, as once, few, many or a class for expanded clones.

CDR3aa	CDR3nt	abundance	v_gene	j_gene	d_gene
CASSQRDSEGYGYTF	TGTGCCAGCAGCCAGAGGGACAGTGAGGGCTATGGCTACACCTTC	few	TRBV7-9	TRBJ1-2	TRBD1
CASSFLYPGTYEQYF	TGTGCCAGCAGTTTCCTCTACCCAGGGACCTACGAGCAGTACTTC	few	TRBV28	TRBJ2-7	NA
CASSFARSAGYEQYF	TGTGCCAGCAGCTTCGCGAGGAGTGCAGGCTACGAGCAGTACTTC	NA	TRBV11-2	TRBJ2-7	NA
CAWSRGSTKTDTQYF	TGTGCCTGGAGTCGAGGTTCGACAAAAACAGATACGCAGTATTTT	NA	TRBV30	TRBJ2-3	NA
CASSLETGFYEQYF	TGCGCCAGCAGCTTGGAGACAGGGTTCTACGAGCAGTACTTC	many	TRBV5-1	TRBJ2-7	TRBD1
CASTLLTGMGRNEQFF	TGTGCCAGCACCCTACTGACAGGAATGGGGCGCAATGAGCAGTTCTTC	few	TRBV28	TRBJ2-1	NA
CASSLTSETQYF	TGTGCCAGCAGCTTAACCTCCGAGACCCAGTACTTC	many	TRBV7-2	TRBJ2-5	NA
CASSANLAGPYNEQFF	TGTGCCAGCAGCGCTAACCTAGCGGGGCCCTACAATGAGCAGTTCTTC	NA	TRBV2	TRBJ2-1	TRBD2
CSARTSGRTNEQFF	TGCAGTGCAAGGACTAGCGGGAGGACTAATGAGCAGTTCTTC	NA	TRBV20-1	TRBJ2-1	TRBD2
CASSLEGYGYTF	TGTGCCAGCAGCTTAGAGGGCTATGGCTACACCTTC	many	TRBV7-6	TRBJ1-2	NA
CASSVPPGGPFDNEQFF	TGTGCCAGCAGTGTTCCCCCGGGAGGGCCTTTCGACAATGAGCAGTTCTTC	NA	TRBV12-3/TRBV12-4	TRBJ2-1	TRBD2
CAISGRGQEDEQFF	TGTGCCATCAGTGGCAGGGGGCAGGAGGATGAGCAGTTCTTC	NA	TRBV10-3	TRBJ2-1	TRBD1
CASSPTLAKNIQYF	TGTGCCAGTAGTCCGACATTAGCCAAAAACATTCAGTACTTC	NA	TRBV19	TRBJ2-4	NA
CASSQQTSGDHQETQYF	TGTGCCAGCAGCCAACAAACTAGCGGGGACCACCAAGAGACCCAGTACTTC	few	TRBV4-2	TRBJ2-5	TRBD2
CASSYDRSGSDTGELFF	TGTGCCAGCAGTTACGACAGGTCCGGGTCGGACACCGGGGAGCTGTTTTTT	many	TRBV6-5	TRBJ2-2	NA
CSAYPLTSGGYNEQFF	TGCAGTGCTTACCCCCTTACTAGCGGGGGATACAATGAGCAGTTCTTC	NA	TRBV20-1	TRBJ2-1	TRBD2
CASRAPGSADTQYF	TGTGCCAGCAGGGCCCCGGGGAGCGCAGATACGCAGTATTTT	NA	TRBV12-3/TRBV12-4	TRBJ2-3	NA
CSAATPETQYF	TGCAGTGCTGCGACACCGGAGACCCAGTACTTC	few	TRBV20-1	TRBJ2-5	NA
CASSLADHEKLFF	TGTGCCAGCAGTTTAGCGGACCATGAAAAACTGTTTTTT	few	TRBV28	TRBJ1-4	NA
CASSVGLKGNTIYF	TGTGCCAGCAGCGTAGGTCTCAAGGGAAACACCATATATTTT	NA	TRBV9	TRBJ1-3	NA
CASSYVRTGGFVDGYTF	TGTGCCAGCAGTTACGTTCGGACAGGGGGCTTCGTCGATGGCTACACCTTC	NA	TRBV6-2/TRBV6-3	TRBJ1-2	TRBD1
CSAAYPWGGTDTQYF	TGCAGTGCCGCCTACCCGTGGGGGGGCACAGATACGCAGTATTTT	NA	TRBV20-1	TRBJ2-3	NA
CASSYSVARAGEQYF	TGTGCCAGCAGTTACTCGGTGGCTAGAGCCGGCGAGCAGTACTTC	NA	TRBV6-5	TRBJ2-7	NA
CASSQTGKQYF	TGTGCCAGCAGCCAAACAGGAAAGCAGTACTTC	NA	TRBV7-8	TRBJ2-7	NA
CASSFLQGANYEQYF	TGCGCCAGCAGCTTTCTTCAGGGGGCCAACTACGAGCAGTACTTC	NA	TRBV5-1	TRBJ2-7	TRBD1
CASSDRWYEQYF	TGTGCCAGCAGCGATCGGTGGTACGAGCAGTACTTC	few	TRBV27	TRBJ2-7	NA
CASSKGLSAYEQYF	TGTGCCAGCAGTAAGGGCCTGAGCGCCTACGAGCAGTACTTC	many	TRBV27	TRBJ2-7	NA
CASSFSGSVVVYEQYF	TGTGCCAGCAGTTTCTCGGGGAGCGTGGTGGTATACGAGCAGTACTTC	NA	TRBV28	TRBJ2-7	NA
CASSVSHSSSGDTQYF	TGTGCCAGCAGCGTAAGCCATTCCTCTTCAGGGGATACGCAGTATTTT	few	TRBV9	TRBJ2-3	NA
CASSQRTGDRDTQYF	TGTGCCAGCAGCCAACGGACAGGGGATAGGGATACGCAGTATTTT	NA	TRBV7-2	TRBJ2-3	TRBD1
CASSSLAGENNEQFF	TGCGCCAGCAGTTCACTAGCGGGAGAGAACAATGAGCAGTTCTTC	few	TRBV5-1	TRBJ2-1	TRBD2
CASSQEGLANPNEQFF	TGCGCCAGCAGCCAAGAGGGACTAGCCAATCCCAATGAGCAGTTCTTC	NA	TRBV4-1	TRBJ2-1	TRBD2
CASSEGTSGTDTQYF	TGTGCCAGCAGTGAAGGGACTAGCGGCACAGATACGCAGTATTTT	few	TRBV12-3/TRBV12-4	TRBJ2-3	TRBD2
CSARQANTGELFF	TGCAGCGCTCGACAGGCGAACACCGGGGAGCTGTTTTTT	few	TRBV29-1	TRBJ2-2	NA
CASSLSSREKLFF	TGTGCCAGCAGTTTATCCAGTCGGGAAAAACTGTTTTTT	few	TRBV12-3/TRBV12-4	TRBJ1-4	NA
CAISDPNQPQHF	TGTGCCATCAGTGACCCCAATCAGCCCCAGCATTTT	few	TRBV10-3	TRBJ1-5	NA
CASSLGIQGYQETQYF	TGTGCCAGCAGTTTAGGGATACAGGGGTATCAAGAGACCCAGTACTTC	NA	TRBV28	TRBJ2-5	TRBD1
CASSLAGVTRAKNIQYF	TGTGCCAGCAGCTTAGCCGGAGTTACCCGAGCCAAAAACATTCAGTACTTC	medium-sized	TRBV7-2	TRBJ2-4	NA
CASSLKGLAGSANTGELFF	TGTGCCAGCAGCTTAAAGGGACTAGCGGGAAGTGCGAACACCGGGGAGCTGTTTTTT	NA	TRBV7-8	TRBJ2-2	TRBD2
CASSARSPGQLQAFF	TGTGCCAGCAGCGCGCGGAGTCCGGGACAGCTACAGGCTTTCTTT	NA	TRBV7-2	TRBJ1-1	TRBD1
CASSPRQGLLNEQFF	TGTGCCAGCAGCCCCAGACAGGGACTCCTAAATGAGCAGTTCTTC	NA	TRBV7-6	TRBJ2-1	NA
CASSYGRETRNEQFF	TGTGCCAGCAGCTACGGTAGGGAAACTCGTAATGAGCAGTTCTTC	NA	TRBV7-9	TRBJ2-1	NA
CASSLDPMGGVTDTQYF	TGCGCCAGCAGCTTGGATCCGATGGGCGGGGTAACAGATACGCAGTATTTT	few	TRBV5-1	TRBJ2-3	NA
CATSDFKVVTGELFF	TGTGCCACCAGTGATTTCAAGGTCGTCACCGGGGAGCTGTTTTTT	many	TRBV24-1	TRBJ2-2	NA
CASTGRGGYQETQYF	TGTGCCAGCACAGGTCGGGGGGGCTATCAAGAGACCCAGTACTTC	many	TRBV12-3/TRBV12-4	TRBJ2-5	TRBD2
CASSLVFGQGRQRYCYEQYF	TGTGCTAGCAGCTTAGTGTTCGGACAGGGTCGTCAACGGTATTGCTACGAGCAGTACTTC	NA	TRBV7-7	TRBJ2-7	TRBD1
CASSLAGAGPTQYF	TGTGCCAGCAGCTTAGCGGGAGCGGGACCTACGCAGTATTTT	NA	TRBV7-2	TRBJ2-3	TRBD2
CASSQETLPDRVDEQFF	TGCGCCAGCAGCCAAGAAACCCTTCCCGACAGGGTCGATGAGCAGTTCTTC	few	TRBV4-1	TRBJ2-1	TRBD1
CASTSRGVSYEQYF	TGTGCCAGCACCTCAAGGGGAGTCTCCTACGAGCAGTACTTC	NA	TRBV12-3/TRBV12-4	TRBJ2-7	NA
CSAIRGHRYNEQFF	TGCAGTGCCATCAGGGGGCATCGGTACAATGAGCAGTTCTTC	many	TRBV20-1	TRBJ2-1	TRBD1
CASSLTTGLAGAETQYF	TGTGCCAGCAGCTTAACCACGGGACTAGCGGGAGCAGAGACCCAGTACTTC	few	TRBV7-9	TRBJ2-5	TRBD2
CASSLSHRGLGYTF	TGTGCCAGCAGTTTAAGTCACAGGGGGCTAGGCTACACCTTC	NA	TRBV28	TRBJ1-2	TRBD1
CASSGGQGIDTQYF	TGCGCCAGCAGTGGAGGACAGGGGATAGATACGCAGTATTTT	few	TRBV4-3	TRBJ2-3	TRBD1
CSVDRGDYGYTF	TGCAGCGTTGACCGGGGGGACTATGGCTACACCTTC	once	TRBV29-1	TRBJ1-2	NA
CASGRWEIASEQFF	TGTGCCAGCGGTCGATGGGAGATAGCGTCTGAGCAGTTCTTC	NA	TRBV7-9	TRBJ2-1	NA
CASSVELAGEYEQYF	TGTGCCAGCAGCGTAGAACTAGCGGGAGAGTACGAGCAGTACTTC	many	TRBV9	TRBJ2-7	TRBD2
CASSTGVEQYF	TGCGCCAGCTCGACAGGGGTAGAGCAGTACTTC	many	TRBV5-1	TRBJ2-7	TRBD1
CSVLAGESFSYNEQFF	TGCAGCGTTCTAGCGGGGGAGAGCTTTTCCTACAATGAGCAGTTCTTC	many	TRBV29-1	TRBJ2-1	TRBD2